This section outlines one TCR beta chain sequence together with its context. 5' RACE that incorporated UMI labels was used to prepare the TRB cDNA libraries. TCRdb processed the 5' RACE reads again and assigns one entry to each CDR3 protein, with no DNA. The listing contains approximately 53,000 distinct CDR3 sequences. The CDR3 totals 15 residues. Germline CDR1 LNHNV, CDR2 YYDKDF (reference sequence). The sample is drawn from a study of CXCR3-negative and CXCR3-positive naive CD8 T cells. The TCR comes from a human donor in good health. Some clones in this sample may be carry-over from other donors' samples. V usage is TRBV15 and J usage is TRBJ2-1; TCRdb picks TRBD2, but there is no DNA to check that call. Sequencing was done on a sample of memory CD8+ T cells from blood. The CDR3 sequence is CATSLRLAGGNEQFF. The full variable domain, rest sourced from reference TRBV15 and TRBJ2-1, is DAMVIQNPRYQVTQFGKPVTLSCSQTLNHNVMYWYQQKSSQAPKLLFHYYDKDFNNEADTPDNFQSRRPNTSFCFLDIRSPGLGDTAMYLCATSLRLAGGNEQFFGPGTRLTVL.